This T cell receptor (beta chain) was observed in a study of siplizumab effects on memory and regulatory T cells. The CDR3 runs to 14 residues. V gave up 6 bases and J gave up 7 bases; unmatched junction bases: 8. Germline assignment: CDR1 SNHLY and CDR2 FYNNEI. Assay: immunoSEQ multiplex PCR; the TCRdb copy retains only in-frame clones and omits some. Of 26,000 or so clones in the sample, around 84% are singletons; the top ten hold approximately 24%. The TCR comes from a human donor in good health. The chain links TRBV2 to TRBJ2-1; TRBD1 matches 8 bases. The specimen sequenced was memory CD4+ T cells sorted from blood. Here the CDR3 reads CASSWTGSSNEQFF. The CDR3 coding sequence is TGTGCCAGCAGCTGGACAGGGAGCTCGAATGAGCAGTTCTTC.